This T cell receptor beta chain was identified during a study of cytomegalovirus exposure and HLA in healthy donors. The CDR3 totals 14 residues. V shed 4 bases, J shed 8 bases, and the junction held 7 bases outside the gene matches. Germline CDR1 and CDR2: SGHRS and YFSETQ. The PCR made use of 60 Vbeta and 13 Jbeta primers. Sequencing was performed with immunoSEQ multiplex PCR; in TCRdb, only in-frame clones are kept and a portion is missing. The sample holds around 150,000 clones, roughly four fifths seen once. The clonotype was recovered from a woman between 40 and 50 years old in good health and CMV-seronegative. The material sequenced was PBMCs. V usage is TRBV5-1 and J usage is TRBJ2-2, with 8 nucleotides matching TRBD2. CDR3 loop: CASSGGLAAGELFF. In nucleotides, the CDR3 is TGCGCCAGCAGCGGCGGACTAGCCGCTGGGGAGCTGTTTTTT.